Sequencing of this TCR beta chain was carried out in a study of CXCR3-negative and CXCR3-positive naive CD8 T cells. Whole-study results and caveats: CXCR3-positive naive cells carried more hydrophobic TRB CDR3s than CXCR3-negative naive cells did. Similar TRBV-TRBJ usage characterized naive CXCR3-negative and CXCR3-positive cells; memory cells differed.

Germline CDR1 is MNHEY and CDR2 is SVGEGT. The CDR3 runs 14 residues. It was by 5' RACE with UMI labels that the TRB cDNA libraries were prepared. TCRdb derives one entry per CDR3 protein from the 5' RACE reads, leaving out DNA. The sample includes approximately 90,000 distinct CDR3 sequences. In regard to this clonotype: What it binds is not known.

Those CD8+ T cells considered naive were CD45RO-CCR7+CD27+CD95-. The rearrangement joins TRBV6-2 or TRBV6-3 to TRBJ2-7; TCRdb selects TRBD2, and the lack of DNA leaves this call unchecked. The material sequenced was naive CXCR3+ CD8+ T cells from blood. Subset in this sample: CD45RO-CCR7+CD27+CD95- naive CD8+ T cells expressing CXCR3 (TNR3+). The clonotype was recovered from a human donor in good health. Some clones in this sample may be carry-over from other donors' samples. The CDR3 region is CASSYPGLAYEQYF.